The 2 T cell receptor beta chains in this list originate from one sample, sequenced in a study of cytomegalovirus exposure and HLA in healthy donors. 13 Jbeta primers and 60 Vbeta primers were used for the PCR. Sequencing used immunoSEQ multiplex PCR; TCRdb keeps in-frame clones, though not all of them. The data hold some 150,000 clones, with 80% observed a single time. The sequenced sample was PBMCs. All receptors come from a male donor in good health and CMV-seronegative.

The chain is built from TRBV13 and TRBJ1-1, with 8 bases identical to TRBD1. J lost 1 base, V lost 0 bases, and 7 bases had no gene match. The CDR3 contains 17 residues. CDR1 and CDR2 (germline): PRHDT, FYEKMQ (reference sequence). The chain's CDR3 is CASSLGSGGSGNTEAFF. CDR3 sequence (DNA): TGTGCCAGCAGCTTAGGGTCAGGGGGCTCTGGGAACACTGAAGCTTTCTTT.

The chain recombines TRBV27 with TRBJ1-2, with D maybe TRBD1 (6 bases). The V gene lost 2 bases and the J gene lost 2 bases, with 9 bases spanning the gap. CDR1 is MNHEY, CDR2 SMNVEV, per germline (reference sequence). The CDR3 loop spans 14 amino acids. The CDR3 is CASSLTGQNYGYTF. The CDR3, as DNA: TGTGCCAGCAGTTTAACAGGACAGAACTATGGCTACACCTTC.